This is a list of T cell receptor beta chains from one sample in a study of early T cells in non-severe SARS-CoV-2 infection. TCRdb independently ran MiXCR on the 5' RACE reads; one entry per CDR3 protein. The sample includes tens of thousands of distinct CDR3 sequences, more than 10% seen only once; the top ten take 4% to 5.5%. Sequencing used whole blood. The source of these receptors is an adult who was a healthcare worker with PCR-confirmed SARS-CoV-2 infection or an uninfected control (not recorded which). Both conserved end residues are part of each CDR3. Each record gives: CDR3 protein, J gene, V gene, D gene. D genes are given only for firm matches.

CDR3: CSARAGNQETQYF; J: TRBJ2-5; V: TRBV20-1; D: -
CDR3: CASSLTGTSGRRDEQFF; J: TRBJ2-1; V: TRBV7-9; D: TRBD2
CDR3: CASRDAGANVLTF; J: TRBJ2-6; V: TRBV10-2; D: -
CDR3: CSVEFVRGPEVETQYF; J: TRBJ2-5; V: TRBV29-1; D: -
CDR3: CARTRGSRDLNNEQFF; J: TRBJ2-1; V: TRBV5-3; D: -
CDR3: CSARDFGSVEGKNIQYF; J: TRBJ2-4; V: TRBV20-1; D: -
CDR3: CASSSTGTGTEAFF; J: TRBJ1-1; V: TRBV7-3; D: -
CDR3: CASKGLAGSAGANVLTF; J: TRBJ2-6; V: TRBV19; D: TRBD2
CDR3: CASSPGTGGSPLHF; J: TRBJ1-6; V: TRBV12-3/TRBV12-4; D: TRBD1
CDR3: CASQAGGTYNEQFF; J: TRBJ2-1; V: TRBV30; D: TRBD2
CDR3: CASSGVAGANVLTF; J: TRBJ2-6; V: TRBV2; D: -
CDR3: CASGPGRIGSPLHF; J: TRBJ1-6; V: TRBV12-3/TRBV12-4; D: -
CDR3: CASSTSGIRSGNTIYF; J: TRBJ1-3; V: TRBV28; D: -
CDR3: CASSLVGSRFRETQYF; J: TRBJ2-5; V: TRBV7-9; D: -
CDR3: CASSFGQGAYNEQFF; J: TRBJ2-1; V: TRBV5-1; D: TRBD1
CDR3: CASSLGTVRDEKLFF; J: TRBJ1-4; V: TRBV9; D: TRBD1
CDR3: CSARDSQGALQETQYF; J: TRBJ2-5; V: TRBV20-1; D: TRBD1
CDR3: CAWRAFQETQYF; J: TRBJ2-5; V: TRBV30; D: -
CDR3: CAWSTGGIYEQYF; J: TRBJ2-7; V: TRBV30; D: TRBD1
CDR3: CASSQEGPGGWQTQYF; J: TRBJ2-5; V: TRBV4-2; D: TRBD1
CDR3: CASSPDRGPEAFF; J: TRBJ1-1; V: TRBV4-2; D: TRBD1
CDR3: CATSPLAGNEQFF; J: TRBJ2-1; V: TRBV24-1; D: -
CDR3: CASSLDQRAGGPRETQYF; J: TRBJ2-5; V: TRBV11-3; D: TRBD2
CDR3: CASSPPAEETQYF; J: TRBJ2-5; V: TRBV5-5; D: -
CDR3: CASSILQGAYEQYF; J: TRBJ2-7; V: TRBV19; D: TRBD1
CDR3: CASSTTDRGLPTDTQYF; J: TRBJ2-3; V: TRBV19; D: TRBD1
CDR3: CAISEAGSWTDTQYF; J: TRBJ2-3; V: TRBV10-3; D: TRBD2
CDR3: CAWSVPAGSDNEQFF; J: TRBJ2-1; V: TRBV30; D: -
CDR3: CASSPRADYGYTF; J: TRBJ1-2; V: TRBV27; D: -
CDR3: CSVGTGKGTEAFF; J: TRBJ1-1; V: TRBV29-1; D: TRBD1
CDR3: CASSLASGSFRTGELFF; J: TRBJ2-2; V: TRBV6-5; D: TRBD2
CDR3: CASERQGAGEQYF; J: TRBJ2-7; V: TRBV14; D: TRBD1
CDR3: CASSYSGKNSGGASTQYF; J: TRBJ2-3; V: TRBV6-6; D: TRBD2
CDR3: CASTSVGGANVLTF; J: TRBJ2-6; V: TRBV9; D: -
CDR3: CATSRVRDGEETQYF; J: TRBJ2-5; V: TRBV15; D: -
CDR3: CASGPPGPGGELFF; J: TRBJ2-2; V: TRBV10-1; D: -
CDR3: CASSLQGTDNSPLHF; J: TRBJ1-6; V: TRBV7-8; D: -
CDR3: CASSHGGVLNTEAFF; J: TRBJ1-1; V: TRBV11-2; D: -